The clone carrying this T cell receptor beta chain was found many times. Its antigen is as yet unknown. This record comes from a study of T cell repertoires in cytomegalovirus infection. About the study: Evidence of both CMV infection and a matching HLA type came from public TCR beta signatures. Findings and limits, study-wide: Within the response measured ex vivo, HLA-C-restricted CMV-specific TCR beta clonotypes were dominant.

TCRdb analysed the reads with MiXCR anew, one entry per CDR3 protein. The sample shows about 180,000 distinct CDR3 sequences, approximately 14% of them seen only once. The sequencing input was PBMCs. The sequence derives from a human donor in good health (CMV status not recorded). Some clones in this sample may be carry-over from other donors' samples.

The CDR3 sequence is CSVGGRAYEQYF. The CDR3 DNA follows: TGCAGCGTTGGCGGCAGGGCCTACGAGCAGTACTTC. The rearrangement uses TRBV29-1 and TRBJ2-7; D possibly corresponds to TRBD1 (5 bases). The CDR3 is made up of 12 amino acids. Trimming left V 4 bases short and J 2 bases short, with 9 bases between. Germline V lookup: CDR1 SQVTM, CDR2 ANQGSEA.